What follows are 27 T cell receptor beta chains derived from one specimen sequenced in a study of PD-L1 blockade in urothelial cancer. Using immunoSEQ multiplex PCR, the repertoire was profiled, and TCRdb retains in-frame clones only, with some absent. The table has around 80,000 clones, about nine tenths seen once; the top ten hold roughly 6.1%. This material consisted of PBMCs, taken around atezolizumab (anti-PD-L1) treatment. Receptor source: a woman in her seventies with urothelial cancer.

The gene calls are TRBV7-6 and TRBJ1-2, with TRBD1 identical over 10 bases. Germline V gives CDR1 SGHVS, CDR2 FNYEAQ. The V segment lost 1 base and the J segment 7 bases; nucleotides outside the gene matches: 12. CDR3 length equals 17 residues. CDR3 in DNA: TGTGCCAGCAGCTTAGGGTGGGGACAGGGGTCCGATTTTGGCTACACCTTC. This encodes CASSLGWGQGSDFGYTF.

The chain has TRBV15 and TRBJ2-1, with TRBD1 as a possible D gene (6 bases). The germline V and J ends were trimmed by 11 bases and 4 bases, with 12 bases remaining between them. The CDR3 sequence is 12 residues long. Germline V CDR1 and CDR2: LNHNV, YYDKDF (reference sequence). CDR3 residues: CAVGQQYNEQFF. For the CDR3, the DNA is TGTGCCGTGGGACAACAGTACAATGAGCAGTTCTTC. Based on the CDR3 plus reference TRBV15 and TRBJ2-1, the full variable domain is DAMVIQNPRYQVTQFGKPVTLSCSQTLNHNVMYWYQQKSSQAPKLLFHYYDKDFNNEADTPDNFQSRRPNTSFCFLDIRSPGLGDTAMYLCAVGQQYNEQFFGPGTRLTVL.

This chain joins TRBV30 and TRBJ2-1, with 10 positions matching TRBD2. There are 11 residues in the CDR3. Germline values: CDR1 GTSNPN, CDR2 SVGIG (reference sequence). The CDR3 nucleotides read TGTGCTAGCGGGAGGACCAATGAGCAGTTCTTC. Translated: CASGRTNEQFF.

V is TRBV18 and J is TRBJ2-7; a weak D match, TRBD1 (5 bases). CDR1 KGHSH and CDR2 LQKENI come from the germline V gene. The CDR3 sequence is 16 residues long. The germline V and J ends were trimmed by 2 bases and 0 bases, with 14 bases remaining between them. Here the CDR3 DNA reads TGTGCCAGCTCACCATTCTCGCCGGACAACTCCTACGAGCAGTACTTC. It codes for CASSPFSPDNSYEQYF.

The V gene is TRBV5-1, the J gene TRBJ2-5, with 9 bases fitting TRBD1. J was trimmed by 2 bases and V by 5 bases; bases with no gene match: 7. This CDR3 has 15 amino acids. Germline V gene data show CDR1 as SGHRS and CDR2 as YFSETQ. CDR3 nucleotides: TGCGCCAGCAGTGCCGGGACAGGGTTTCAAGAGACCCAGTACTTC. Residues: CASSAGTGFQETQYF.

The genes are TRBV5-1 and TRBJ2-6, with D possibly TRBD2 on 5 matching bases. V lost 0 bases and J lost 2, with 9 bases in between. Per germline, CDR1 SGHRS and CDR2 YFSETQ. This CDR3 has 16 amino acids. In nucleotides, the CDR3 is TGCGCCAGCAGCTTGGCGGGAACCACTGGGGCCAACGTCCTGACTTTC. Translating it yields CASSLAGTTGANVLTF. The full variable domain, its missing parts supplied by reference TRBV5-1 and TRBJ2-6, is KAGVTQTPRYLIKTRGQQVTLSCSPISGHRSVSWYQQTPGQGLQFLFEYFSETQRNKGNFPGRFSGRQFSNSRSEMNVSTLELGDSALYLCASSLAGTTGANVLTFGAGSRLTVL.

The CDR3 here is CASRIQRDRGPWELFF. The CDR3 region has the DNA TGTGCCAGCCGGATCCAGCGGGACAGGGGGCCCTGGGAGCTGTTTTTT. The gene calls are TRBV27 and TRBJ2-2; 12 bases line up with TRBD1. V shed 8 bases and J 9 bases; nucleotides not matched to a gene: 13. The CDR3 runs 16 residues. In germline, CDR1 is MNHEY, CDR2 SMNVEV (reference sequence).

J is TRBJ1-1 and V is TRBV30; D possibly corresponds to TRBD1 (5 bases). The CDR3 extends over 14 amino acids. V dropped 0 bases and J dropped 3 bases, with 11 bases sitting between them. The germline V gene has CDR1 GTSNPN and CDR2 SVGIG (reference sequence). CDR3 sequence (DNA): TGTGCCTGGAGTGTACGACAGAAAGACACTGAAGCTTTCTTT. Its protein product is CAWSVRQKDTEAFF.

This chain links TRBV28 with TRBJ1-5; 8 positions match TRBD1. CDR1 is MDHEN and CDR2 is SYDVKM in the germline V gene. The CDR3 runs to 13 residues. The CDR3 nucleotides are TGTGCGAGCGAGCAGGGGGCCCATCAGCCCCAGCATTTT. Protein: CASEQGAHQPQHF.

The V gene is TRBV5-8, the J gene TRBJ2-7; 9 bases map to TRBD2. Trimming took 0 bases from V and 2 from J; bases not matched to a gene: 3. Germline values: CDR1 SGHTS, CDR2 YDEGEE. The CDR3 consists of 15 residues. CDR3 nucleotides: TGTGCCAGCAGCTTGGCTAGCGGGGTTCCCTACGAGCAGTACTTC. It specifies CASSLASGVPYEQYF. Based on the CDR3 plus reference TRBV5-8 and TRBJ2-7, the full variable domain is EAGVTQSPTHLIKTRGQQATLRCSPISGHTSVYWYQQALGLGLQFLLWYDEGEERNRGNFPPRFSGRQFPNYSSELNVNALELEDSALYLCASSLASGVPYEQYFGPGTRLTVT.

DNA for the CDR3: TGCGCCAGCAGCCATTCCACAGGGGTTGGGGAGCAGTACTTC. This codes for CASSHSTGVGEQYF. This sequence joins TRBV4-3 and TRBJ2-7; TRBD1 agrees at 7 bases. There are 14 residues in the CDR3. J was trimmed by 7 bases and V by 3 bases; bases with no gene match: 9. CDR1 LGHNA and CDR2 YSLEER come from the germline V gene.

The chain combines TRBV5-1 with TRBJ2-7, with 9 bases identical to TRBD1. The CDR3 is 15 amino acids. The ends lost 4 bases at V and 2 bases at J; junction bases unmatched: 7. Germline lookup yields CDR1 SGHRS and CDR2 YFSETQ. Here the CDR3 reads CASSPGTGRAYEQYF. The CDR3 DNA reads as TGCGCCAGCAGCCCAGGGACAGGGAGAGCCTACGAGCAGTACTTC. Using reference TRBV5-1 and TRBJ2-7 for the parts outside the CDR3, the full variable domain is KAGVTQTPRYLIKTRGQQVTLSCSPISGHRSVSWYQQTPGQGLQFLFEYFSETQRNKGNFPGRFSGRQFSNSRSEMNVSTLELGDSALYLCASSPGTGRAYEQYFGPGTRLTVT.

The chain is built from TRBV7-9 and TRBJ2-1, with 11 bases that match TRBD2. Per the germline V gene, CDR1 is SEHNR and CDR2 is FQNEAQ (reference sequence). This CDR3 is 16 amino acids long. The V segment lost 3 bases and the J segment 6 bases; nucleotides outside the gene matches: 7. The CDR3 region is CASSFSGGGRPNEQFF. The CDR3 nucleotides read TGTGCCAGCAGCTTTAGCGGGGGGGGTCGTCCCAATGAGCAGTTCTTC.

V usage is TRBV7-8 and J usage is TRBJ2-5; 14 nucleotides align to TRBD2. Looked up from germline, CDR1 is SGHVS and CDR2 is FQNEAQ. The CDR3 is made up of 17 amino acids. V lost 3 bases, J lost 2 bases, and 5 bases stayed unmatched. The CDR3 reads CASSFAGLAGVQETQYF. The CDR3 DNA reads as TGTGCCAGCAGCTTTGCGGGACTAGCGGGAGTGCAAGAGACCCAGTACTTC.

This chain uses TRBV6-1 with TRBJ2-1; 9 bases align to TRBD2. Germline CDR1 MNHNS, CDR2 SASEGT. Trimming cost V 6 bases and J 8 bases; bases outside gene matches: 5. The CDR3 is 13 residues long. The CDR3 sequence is CASRGTSLDEQFF. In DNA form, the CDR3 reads TGTGCCAGCAGGGGGACTAGCCTCGATGAGCAGTTCTTC.

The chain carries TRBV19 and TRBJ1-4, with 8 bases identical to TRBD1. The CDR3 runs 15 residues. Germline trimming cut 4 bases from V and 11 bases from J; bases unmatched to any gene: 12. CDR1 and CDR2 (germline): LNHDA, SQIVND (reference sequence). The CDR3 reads CASSKTGGISTKLFF. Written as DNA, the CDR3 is TGTGCCAGTAGTAAAACAGGGGGTATTTCGACCAAACTGTTTTTT.

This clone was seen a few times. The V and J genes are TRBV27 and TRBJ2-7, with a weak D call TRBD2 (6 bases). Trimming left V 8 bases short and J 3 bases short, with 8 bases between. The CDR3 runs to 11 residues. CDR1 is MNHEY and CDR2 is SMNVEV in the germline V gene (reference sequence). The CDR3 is CASQGGYEQYF. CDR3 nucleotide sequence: TGTGCCAGCCAGGGAGGCTACGAGCAGTACTTC.

As DNA, the CDR3 is TGTGCCAGCAGCTTAGGGGGAAGCTCTGGAAACACCATATATTTT. It specifies CASSLGGSSGNTIYF. The rearrangement uses TRBV6-1 and TRBJ1-3; TRBD1 might be the D (6 bases). Germline V CDR1 and CDR2: MNHNS, SASEGT. Trimming pared 6 bases from V and 0 bases from J, leaving 12 bases between. The CDR3 length is 15 residues.

The CDR3 protein is CASSLAGQGMRDEQYF. The CDR3 nucleotides are TGCGCCAGCAGCTTGGCGGGACAGGGGATGAGAGACGAGCAGTACTTC. This chain joins TRBV5-1 and TRBJ2-7, with 10 bases identical to TRBD1. The V gene end was trimmed by 0 bases and the J gene end by 5 bases; junction bases not matched to a gene: 8. Germline V gene sequence: CDR1 SGHRS, CDR2 YFSETQ. This CDR3 spans 16 amino acids.

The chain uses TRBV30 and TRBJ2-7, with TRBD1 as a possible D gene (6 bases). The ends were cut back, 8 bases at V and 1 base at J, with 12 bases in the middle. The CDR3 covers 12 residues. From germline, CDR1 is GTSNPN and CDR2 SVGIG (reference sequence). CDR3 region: CAQGRNSYEQYF. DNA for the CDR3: TGTGCCCAGGGGAGAAATTCCTACGAGCAGTACTTC. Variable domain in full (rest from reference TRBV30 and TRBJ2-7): SQTIHQWPATLVQPVGSPLSLECTVEGTSNPNLYWYRQAAGRGLQLLFYSVGIGQISSEVPQNLSASRPQDRQFILSSKKLLLSDSGFYLCAQGRNSYEQYFGPGTRLTVT.

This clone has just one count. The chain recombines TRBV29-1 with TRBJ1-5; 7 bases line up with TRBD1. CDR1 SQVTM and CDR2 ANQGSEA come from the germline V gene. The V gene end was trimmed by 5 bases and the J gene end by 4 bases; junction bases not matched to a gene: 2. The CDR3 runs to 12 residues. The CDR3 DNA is TGCAGCGTTAAGACAGGGAATCAGCCCCAGCATTTT. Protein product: CSVKTGNQPQHF.

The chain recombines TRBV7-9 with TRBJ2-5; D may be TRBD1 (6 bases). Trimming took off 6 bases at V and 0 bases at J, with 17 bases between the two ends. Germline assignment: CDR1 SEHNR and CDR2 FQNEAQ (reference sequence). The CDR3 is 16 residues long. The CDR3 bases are TGTGCCAGCAGTCCGCCCAGGGGAGCGCACCAAGAGACCCAGTACTTC. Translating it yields CASSPPRGAHQETQYF.

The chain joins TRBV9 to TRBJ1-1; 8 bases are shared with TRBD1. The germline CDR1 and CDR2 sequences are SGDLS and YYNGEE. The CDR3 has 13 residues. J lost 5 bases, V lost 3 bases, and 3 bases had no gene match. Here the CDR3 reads CASSAQGETEAFF. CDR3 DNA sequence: TGTGCCAGCAGCGCACAGGGGGAGACTGAAGCTTTCTTT.

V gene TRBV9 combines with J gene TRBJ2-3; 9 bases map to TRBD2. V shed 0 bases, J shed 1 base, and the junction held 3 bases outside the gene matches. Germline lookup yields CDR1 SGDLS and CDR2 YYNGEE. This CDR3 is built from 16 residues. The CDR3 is CASSVGASGGTDTQYF. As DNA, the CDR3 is TGTGCCAGCAGCGTAGGGGCTAGCGGGGGCACAGATACGCAGTATTTT.

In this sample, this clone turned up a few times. The chain's CDR3 is CASSWNTVINTGELFF. Here the CDR3 DNA reads TGTGCCAGCAGTTGGAACACAGTGATTAACACCGGGGAGCTGTTTTTT. The J gene is TRBJ2-2, the V gene TRBV6-5, with D uncertain. The length of the CDR3 is 16 residues. Trimming pared 4 bases from V and 2 bases from J, leaving 14 bases between. Germline V gives CDR1 MNHEY, CDR2 SVGAGI.

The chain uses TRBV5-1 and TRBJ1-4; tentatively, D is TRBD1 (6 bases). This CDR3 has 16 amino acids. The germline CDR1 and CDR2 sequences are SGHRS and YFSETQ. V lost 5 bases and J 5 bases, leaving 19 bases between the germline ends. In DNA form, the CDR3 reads TGCGCCAGCAGGCCCAGGGCAGGGGAGCCGAATGAAAAACTGTTTTTT. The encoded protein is CASRPRAGEPNEKLFF.

CDR3 amino acids: CASSQAGAETQYF. The CDR3 nucleotides read TGCGCCAGCAGCCAAGCGGGAGCAGAGACCCAGTACTTC. The chain is built from TRBV5-1 and TRBJ2-5, with 8 bases identical to TRBD2. The CDR3 loop spans 13 amino acids. Losses at the gene ends were 4 bases for V and 4 bases for J; bases not matched to a gene: 3. CDR1 is SGHRS and CDR2 is YFSETQ in the germline V gene.